This TCR beta chain was found in a study of T cell changes during pregnancy in multiple sclerosis. Sequenced by immunoSEQ multiplex PCR; TCRdb stores in-frame clones only, minus some. Among tens of thousands of clones listed, nearly 90% were seen once. CDR3 length equals 14 residues. V gave up 3 bases and J gave up 5 bases; unmatched junction bases: 7. The germline V gene has CDR1 SGHRS and CDR2 YFSETQ. V usage is TRBV5-1 and J usage is TRBJ2-7; 8 bases map to TRBD2. The origin of this receptor is a female donor in good health, enrolled as a control in a pregnancy study. Sequences were derived from peripheral blood, sampled after pregnancy. The CDR3 loop reads CASSWRGAWDEQYF. CDR3 DNA sequence: TGCGCCAGCAGCTGGCGGGGGGCATGGGACGAGCAGTACTTC.